This T cell receptor beta chain was documented in a study of control samples from healthy donors and cancer patients. This clone was detected once. Between the trimmed V and J ends, which lost 3 bases and 0 bases, there was a span of 8 bases. The V gene's germline CDR1 is PRHDT and CDR2 FYEKMQ (reference sequence). This CDR3 comprises 14 residues. The protocol was immunoSEQ multiplex PCR, while the TCRdb copy is restricted to in-frame clones and leaves out a portion. The table lists about 180,000 clones, approximately 92% of them singletons. The rearrangement links TRBV13 to TRBJ1-2; D perhaps matches TRBD1 (5 bases). The receptor was isolated from a man between 25 and 39 years old in good health. The sequencing sample was made of blood. CDR3 protein: CASSFKQANYGYTF. CDR3 nucleotide sequence: TGTGCCAGCAGCTTCAAACAGGCTAACTATGGCTACACCTTC.